The entry that follows covers one T cell receptor beta chain sequence. This entry comes from a study of chemoradiotherapy in HPV16-positive cancers. Repertoires were generated with immunoSEQ multiplex PCR, while TCRdb's copy carries only in-frame clones and drops some. The sample contains approximately 17,000 clones, about nine tenths of which appear only once. This CDR3 comprises 11 residues. Germline V gene lookup returns CDR1 SGHTS and CDR2 YDEGEE. The junction had 5 bases not matched to a gene; V was cut back by 4 bases and J by 11 bases. The TCR comes from a human donor with HPV-associated anogenital cancer. Here the sequenced sample was blood, taken from a patient who underwent chemoradiotherapy. This rearrangement joins TRBV5-8 to TRBJ1-1; 7 bases map to TRBD1. Here the CDR3 DNA reads TGTGCCAGCAGCGGCGACAGGGTTGCTTTCTTT. Protein product: CASSGDRVAFF.